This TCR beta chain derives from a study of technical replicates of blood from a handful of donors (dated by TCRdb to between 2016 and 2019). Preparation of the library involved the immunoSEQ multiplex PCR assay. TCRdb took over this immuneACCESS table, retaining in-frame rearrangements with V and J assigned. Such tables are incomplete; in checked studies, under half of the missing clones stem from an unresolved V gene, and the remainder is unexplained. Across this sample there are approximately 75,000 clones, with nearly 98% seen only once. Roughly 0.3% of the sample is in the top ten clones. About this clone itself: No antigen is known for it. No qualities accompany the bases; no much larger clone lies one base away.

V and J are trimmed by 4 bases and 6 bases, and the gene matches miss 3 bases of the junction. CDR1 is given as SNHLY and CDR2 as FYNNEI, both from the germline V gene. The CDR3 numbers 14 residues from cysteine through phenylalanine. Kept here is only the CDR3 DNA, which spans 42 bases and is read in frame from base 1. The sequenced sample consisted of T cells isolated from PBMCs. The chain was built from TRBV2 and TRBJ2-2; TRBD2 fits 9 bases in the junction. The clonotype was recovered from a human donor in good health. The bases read TGTGCCAGCAGTGTATTAGCGGGAGCCGGGGAGCTGTTTTTT. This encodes CASSVLAGAGELFF.